This entry lists 2 T cell receptor beta chains sequenced from one sample in a study of OX40 agonist ivuxolimab in advanced cancers. Using immunoSEQ multiplex PCR, the repertoire was profiled, and TCRdb retains in-frame clones only, with some absent. The sample lists over 80,000 clones; about 93% were seen once. Source: CD4+ or CD8+ T cells sorted from blood, taken in a trial of the OX40 agonist ivuxolimab. The receptors derive from an adult with an advanced solid tumor such as melanoma, head and neck, liver or kidney cancer.

The chain joins TRBV6-5 to TRBJ2-1; D unresolved. Germline V gene data show CDR1 as MNHEY and CDR2 as SVGAGI. Trimming stripped 0 bases from V and 7 bases from J, with 13 bases between. The CDR3 length is 15 residues. The CDR3 DNA reads TGTGCCAGCAGTTACTCTAGGAAATATGGGAATGAGCAGTTCTTC. Protein sequence: CASSYSRKYGNEQFF.

V gene TRBV7-2 combines with J gene TRBJ2-3; D might be TRBD2 (5 bases). V dropped 0 bases and J dropped 6 bases, with 7 bases sitting between them. The length of the CDR3 is 13 residues. The germline gives CDR1 SGHTA, CDR2 FQGNSA. The CDR3 DNA is TGTGCCAGCAGCTTAGCTCAGCGGGATACGCAGTATTTT. Amino acid sequence: CASSLAQRDTQYF.